The clone carrying this T cell receptor beta chain was counted only a few times. Its specificity is unknown. The sample belongs to a study of shared clonotypes between healthy human individuals. General study results and limits: In a few donors, about 5% of naive CD4 clonotypes appeared in common. Memory subsets generally showed smaller estimated richness than naive subsets did.

The germline CDR1 and CDR2 sequences are MDHEN and SYDVKM. The V gene lost 5 bases and the J gene lost 1 base, with 11 bases spanning the gap. CDR3 length: 14 amino acids. CD4+ cell separation produced CD45RA+ naive and CD45RA-negative memory subsets. The data were produced by immunoSEQ multiplex PCR, yet TCRdb's version contains in-frame clones alone and is incomplete. The sample records roughly 1,000,000 clones, around 78% being singletons. The TCR originated in a man younger than 35 in good health. Some clones in this sample may be carry-over from other donors' samples. The genes are TRBV28 and TRBJ1-1; D ambiguous. The source material was memory CD4+ T cells from PBMCs. Subset described: CD45RA-negative fraction. This CDR3 is CASSVSIRNTEAFF. CDR3 nucleotide sequence: TGTGCCAGCAGTGTAAGTATAAGGAACACTGAAGCTTTCTTT.